The rows below give T cell receptor beta chains drawn from one sample of a study of beta chain features in type 1 diabetes. Sequencing used immunoSEQ multiplex PCR; TCRdb keeps in-frame clones, though not all of them. The table lists 300,000 to 350,000 clones, roughly 13% of them singletons. Source material: naive CD4+ T cells from blood. Receptor source: a woman under 30 with type 1 diabetes. The CDR3 runs from the conserved cysteine through the conserved F or W. Each record gives: D gene, J gene, clone size, V gene, CDR3 DNA, CDR3 protein. A D gene is named only where the DNA matches it firmly. Clone sizes are given selectively: once, few, many, or a class where the clone is expanded.

D gene: TRBD1; J gene: TRBJ2-2; clone size: .; V gene: TRBV18; CDR3 DNA: TGTGCCAGCTCACCAGGGGGACAGGCCACCGGGGAGCTGTTTTTT; CDR3 protein: CASSPGGQATGELFF
D gene: TRBD2; J gene: TRBJ2-7; clone size: few; V gene: TRBV6-6; CDR3 DNA: TGTGCCAGCAGTTACTCAGTTAGCGGGTTGTACGAGCAGTACTTC; CDR3 protein: CASSYSVSGLYEQYF
D gene: TRBD1; J gene: TRBJ2-7; clone size: .; V gene: TRBV28; CDR3 DNA: TGTGCCAGCGGCCTACGGGACAGGAGGACCTACGAGCAGTACTTC; CDR3 protein: CASGLRDRRTYEQYF
D gene: TRBD1; J gene: TRBJ2-5; clone size: .; V gene: TRBV30; CDR3 DNA: TGTGCCTGGAGTCCACAGGGGTGGGAGACCCAGTACTTC; CDR3 protein: CAWSPQGWETQYF
D gene: TRBD1; J gene: TRBJ2-7; clone size: .; V gene: TRBV28; CDR3 DNA: TGTGCCAGCTGGAGGACAGGGGGTTACGAGCAGTACTTC; CDR3 protein: CASWRTGGYEQYF
D gene: TRBD1; J gene: TRBJ1-3; clone size: .; V gene: TRBV18; CDR3 DNA: TGTGCCAGCTCACCACCTTCCACAGGGGCTGGAAACACCATATATTTT; CDR3 protein: CASSPPSTGAGNTIYF
D gene: .; J gene: TRBJ1-2; clone size: few; V gene: TRBV9; CDR3 DNA: TGTGCCAGCAGCGCCGGGGGGAGGGGCGGCTATGGCTACACCTTC; CDR3 protein: CASSAGGRGGYGYTF
D gene: .; J gene: TRBJ2-6; clone size: few; V gene: TRBV28; CDR3 DNA: TGTGCCAGCAACCGGGGTTATTCTGGGGCCAACGTCCTGACTTTC; CDR3 protein: CASNRGYSGANVLTF
D gene: TRBD2; J gene: TRBJ2-1; clone size: .; V gene: TRBV9; CDR3 DNA: TGTGCCAGCAGCACCGGACTAGCGGGGTACAATGAGCAGTTCTTC; CDR3 protein: CASSTGLAGYNEQFF
D gene: TRBD1; J gene: TRBJ2-7; clone size: .; V gene: TRBV7-2; CDR3 DNA: TGTGCCAGCAGCTTAACGGGACAGGGGGCGCGGGAGCAGTACTTC; CDR3 protein: CASSLTGQGAREQYF
D gene: TRBD1; J gene: TRBJ1-1; clone size: few; V gene: TRBV28; CDR3 DNA: TGTGCCAGCAGTTCGGACAGGGGGGCCATGAACACTGAAGCTTTCTTT; CDR3 protein: CASSSDRGAMNTEAFF
D gene: .; J gene: TRBJ2-1; clone size: few; V gene: TRBV9; CDR3 DNA: TGTGCCAGCAGCAGTTTTACGGAGTCCTACAATGAGCAGTTCTTC; CDR3 protein: CASSSFTESYNEQFF
D gene: TRBD1; J gene: TRBJ1-4; clone size: .; V gene: TRBV11-2; CDR3 DNA: TGTGCCAGCAGCTACGGACAGGGAGGGGAAAAACTGTTTTTT; CDR3 protein: CASSYGQGGEKLFF
D gene: .; J gene: TRBJ1-2; clone size: few; V gene: TRBV18; CDR3 DNA: TGTGCCAGCTCAACGGGGGGCGGCTATGGCTACACCTTC; CDR3 protein: CASSTGGGYGYTF
D gene: TRBD1; J gene: TRBJ1-2; clone size: few; V gene: TRBV6-5; CDR3 DNA: TGTGCCAGCAGTTACCGGACAGGCTACTATGGCTACACCTTC; CDR3 protein: CASSYRTGYYGYTF
D gene: TRBD2; J gene: TRBJ2-7; clone size: few; V gene: TRBV5-5; CDR3 DNA: TGTGCCAGCAGCTTGGGACTAGCGGCTAGCTCCTACGAGCAGTACTTC; CDR3 protein: CASSLGLAASSYEQYF
D gene: .; J gene: TRBJ1-4; clone size: few; V gene: TRBV7-9; CDR3 DNA: TGTGCCAGCAGCGGCATGGGAGGTCGGGAAGAAAAACTGTTTTTT; CDR3 protein: CASSGMGGREEKLFF
D gene: .; J gene: TRBJ2-1; clone size: few; V gene: TRBV18; CDR3 DNA: TGTGCCAGCTCACGCCGGGACTCGCTAGAGCAGTTCTTC; CDR3 protein: CASSRRDSLEQFF
D gene: .; J gene: TRBJ2-1; clone size: .; V gene: TRBV11-2; CDR3 DNA: TGTGCCAGCAGCTTAGTGGCGGCCTTCTACAATGAGCAGTTCTTC; CDR3 protein: CASSLVAAFYNEQFF
D gene: .; J gene: TRBJ2-3; clone size: few; V gene: TRBV28; CDR3 DNA: TGTGCCGGGTCCGGAGGCTTTCCCACAGATACGCAGTATTTT; CDR3 protein: CAGSGGFPTDTQYF
D gene: TRBD2; J gene: TRBJ2-1; clone size: few; V gene: TRBV19; CDR3 DNA: TGTGCCAGTTCTCGTCGGAGGTCGGATAGCGGGAGGTTTAATGAGCAGTTCTTC; CDR3 protein: CASSRRRSDSGRFNEQFF
D gene: .; J gene: TRBJ1-2; clone size: once; V gene: TRBV6-5; CDR3 DNA: TGTGCCAGCAGTTACCAAAATAGCGTTCGTGGCTACACCTTC; CDR3 protein: CASSYQNSVRGYTF
D gene: .; J gene: TRBJ1-3; clone size: few; V gene: TRBV7-9; CDR3 DNA: TGTGCCAGCAGCACCAGAACTGGAAACACCATATATTTT; CDR3 protein: CASSTRTGNTIYF
D gene: TRBD2; J gene: TRBJ2-2; clone size: few; V gene: TRBV4-3; CDR3 DNA: TGCGCCAGCAGCCACCCCTTACTAGCGGGAGAAACCGGGGAGCTGTTTTTT; CDR3 protein: CASSHPLLAGETGELFF
D gene: TRBD1; J gene: TRBJ1-1; clone size: .; V gene: TRBV6-5; CDR3 DNA: TGTGCCAGCAGACCCCGACAGGGAGGCACTGAAGCTTTCTTT; CDR3 protein: CASRPRQGGTEAFF
D gene: .; J gene: TRBJ2-3; clone size: few; V gene: TRBV7-2; CDR3 DNA: TGTGCCAGCAGCTTAGGGACGGGGAATACGCAGTATTTT; CDR3 protein: CASSLGTGNTQYF
D gene: TRBD2; J gene: TRBJ2-7; clone size: .; V gene: TRBV6-5; CDR3 DNA: TGTGCCAGCAGTAGGGCTGGGACTAGCGGCTACGAGCAGTACTTC; CDR3 protein: CASSRAGTSGYEQYF
D gene: TRBD1; J gene: TRBJ1-5; clone size: .; V gene: TRBV30; CDR3 DNA: TGTGCCTGGAGTGCAGGGGGAGGTCAGCCCCAGCATTTT; CDR3 protein: CAWSAGGGQPQHF
D gene: .; J gene: TRBJ1-4; clone size: many; V gene: TRBV23-1; CDR3 DNA: TGCGCCAGCAGTCAGAGCAAACTGTTTTTT; CDR3 protein: CASSQSKLFF
D gene: TRBD2; J gene: TRBJ2-1; clone size: few; V gene: TRBV27; CDR3 DNA: TGTGCCAGCAGCTTAGGGACTAGCGGAAACAATGAGCAGTTCTTC; CDR3 protein: CASSLGTSGNNEQFF
D gene: .; J gene: TRBJ2-2; clone size: .; V gene: TRBV7-6; CDR3 DNA: TGTGCCAGCAGCATAAGGGGGGGAAACACCGGGGAGCTGTTTTTT; CDR3 protein: CASSIRGGNTGELFF
D gene: TRBD2; J gene: TRBJ2-7; clone size: few; V gene: TRBV18; CDR3 DNA: TGTGCCAGCTCACCTGGACTAGCGGGGCCCTACGAGCAGTACTTC; CDR3 protein: CASSPGLAGPYEQYF
D gene: .; J gene: TRBJ1-4; clone size: few; V gene: TRBV9; CDR3 DNA: TGTGCCAGCAGCGTAGGGACAGCAAGCAATGAAAAACTGTTTTTT; CDR3 protein: CASSVGTASNEKLFF
D gene: TRBD1; J gene: TRBJ2-5; clone size: few; V gene: TRBV14; CDR3 DNA: TGTGCCAGCAGTTATGGACGACAGGGGGATGTGGAGACCCAGTACTTC; CDR3 protein: CASSYGRQGDVETQYF
D gene: .; J gene: TRBJ2-3; clone size: few; V gene: TRBV7-2; CDR3 DNA: TGTGCCAGCAGCTTAGTCGCAGGGGACCTCACAGATACGCAGTATTTT; CDR3 protein: CASSLVAGDLTDTQYF
D gene: .; J gene: TRBJ2-5; clone size: .; V gene: TRBV10-2; CDR3 DNA: TGCGCCAGCAGTGCCGACAAGACCCAGTACTTC; CDR3 protein: CASSADKTQYF
D gene: TRBD1; J gene: TRBJ2-3; clone size: few; V gene: TRBV7-2; CDR3 DNA: TGTGCCAGCAGCTTGTTGCAGGGGGCAGCTGATACGCAGTATTTT; CDR3 protein: CASSLLQGAADTQYF
D gene: TRBD1; J gene: TRBJ1-5; clone size: .; V gene: TRBV28; CDR3 DNA: TGTGCCAGCACCGGTCCGGGACAGCTGCAGCCCCAGCATTTT; CDR3 protein: CASTGPGQLQPQHF
D gene: .; J gene: TRBJ1-5; clone size: .; V gene: TRBV28; CDR3 DNA: TGTGCCAGCAGACGGACAGTTAGCAATCAGCCCCAGCATTTT; CDR3 protein: CASRRTVSNQPQHF
D gene: TRBD1; J gene: TRBJ2-1; clone size: few; V gene: TRBV7-9; CDR3 DNA: TGTGCCACAACAGGGGACAATGAGCAGTTCTTC; CDR3 protein: CATTGDNEQFF
D gene: .; J gene: TRBJ2-1; clone size: few; V gene: TRBV28; CDR3 DNA: TGTGCCAGCACCAGGTTCAATGAGCAGTTCTTC; CDR3 protein: CASTRFNEQFF
D gene: TRBD1; J gene: TRBJ1-2; clone size: .; V gene: TRBV7-9; CDR3 DNA: TGTGCCAGCAGCACAGGGTCCGGGACAGGGACCACTCCTGGCTACACCTTC; CDR3 protein: CASSTGSGTGTTPGYTF
D gene: .; J gene: TRBJ1-1; clone size: .; V gene: TRBV18; CDR3 DNA: TGTGCCAGCTCACCACCGTCAAGGGGAAGGACTGAAGCTTTCTTT; CDR3 protein: CASSPPSRGRTEAFF
D gene: .; J gene: TRBJ2-7; clone size: few; V gene: TRBV28; CDR3 DNA: TGTGCCAGCAGTTTCCGGGACTCCACCTACGAGCAGTACTTC; CDR3 protein: CASSFRDSTYEQYF
D gene: .; J gene: TRBJ2-7; clone size: .; V gene: TRBV5-6; CDR3 DNA: TGTGCCAGCAGCCTATTCAGGCTGTCCTCCTACGAGCAGTACTTC; CDR3 protein: CASSLFRLSSYEQYF
D gene: TRBD1; J gene: TRBJ1-1; clone size: few; V gene: TRBV7-9; CDR3 DNA: TGTGCCAGCAGCTCCCGACAGGGCTCCACTGAAGCTTTCTTT; CDR3 protein: CASSSRQGSTEAFF
D gene: .; J gene: TRBJ2-1; clone size: .; V gene: TRBV6-1; CDR3 DNA: TGTGCCAGCAGTGAAAGCCAGGGCGGGGAGTTCTTC; CDR3 protein: CASSESQGGEFF
D gene: TRBD2; J gene: TRBJ2-4; clone size: .; V gene: TRBV30; CDR3 DNA: TGTGCCTGGAGTGTCGGGACTAGCGGGATGGCCAAAAACATTCAGTACTTC; CDR3 protein: CAWSVGTSGMAKNIQYF
D gene: .; J gene: TRBJ2-7; clone size: few; V gene: TRBV7-6; CDR3 DNA: TGTGCCAGCGCCTCGGGGTACTTC; CDR3 protein: CASASGYF
D gene: TRBD1; J gene: TRBJ2-7; clone size: few; V gene: TRBV27; CDR3 DNA: TGTGCCAGCAGATTACAGGGGGGCGCCTACGAGCAGTACTTC; CDR3 protein: CASRLQGGAYEQYF
D gene: .; J gene: TRBJ2-1; clone size: few; V gene: TRBV10-3; CDR3 DNA: TGTGCCATCAGCGACCGGACTGACGGTTCCCGTAATGAGCAGTTCTTC; CDR3 protein: CAISDRTDGSRNEQFF
D gene: TRBD2; J gene: TRBJ2-4; clone size: .; V gene: TRBV29-1; CDR3 DNA: TGCAGCGTTGGGGAGGGAACCAAAAACATTCAGTACTTC; CDR3 protein: CSVGEGTKNIQYF
D gene: .; J gene: TRBJ1-2; clone size: .; V gene: TRBV5-1; CDR3 DNA: TGCGCCAGCAGCTTCCAATGGAGGGTCCCCTCTATGGAAGGCTACACCTTC; CDR3 protein: CASSFQWRVPSMEGYTF
D gene: TRBD1; J gene: TRBJ1-2; clone size: .; V gene: TRBV19; CDR3 DNA: TGTGCCTATAGAGACAGGGCCGATTATGGCTACACCTTC; CDR3 protein: CAYRDRADYGYTF
D gene: .; J gene: TRBJ1-1; clone size: few; V gene: TRBV18; CDR3 DNA: TGTGCCAGCTCAGGGACTCCCCCGGGGGCTTTCTTT; CDR3 protein: CASSGTPPGAFF
D gene: .; J gene: TRBJ1-1; clone size: .; V gene: TRBV11-2; CDR3 DNA: TGTGCCAGCAGCTTAAACAGGGATAGCACTGAAGCTTTCTTT; CDR3 protein: CASSLNRDSTEAFF
D gene: .; J gene: TRBJ2-3; clone size: few; V gene: TRBV14; CDR3 DNA: TGTGCCAGCAGCCAACACCAGGGGAGTACGCAGTATTTT; CDR3 protein: CASSQHQGSTQYF
D gene: .; J gene: TRBJ2-7; clone size: few; V gene: TRBV6-5; CDR3 DNA: TGTGCCAGCAGTTCCTTGGGGAGGAGGGATACCTACGAGCAGTACTTC; CDR3 protein: CASSSLGRRDTYEQYF
D gene: TRBD1; J gene: TRBJ2-7; clone size: few; V gene: TRBV6-6; CDR3 DNA: TGTGCCAGCAGCTACCAGGGACAGGGGGCGTTTTACGAGCAGTACTTC; CDR3 protein: CASSYQGQGAFYEQYF
D gene: .; J gene: TRBJ2-1; clone size: .; V gene: TRBV7-3; CDR3 DNA: TGTGCCAGCAGCTCCGGACTGGACAATGAGCAGTTCTTC; CDR3 protein: CASSSGLDNEQFF